The next 9 T cell receptor beta chains were all read from a single sample in a study of chemoradiotherapy in HPV16-positive cancers (dated 2022 in TCRdb). Library creation used the immunoSEQ multiplex PCR assay. TCRdb stores this immuneACCESS table with in-frame sequences only. Part of the clones is absent; in the studies checked, under half of the shortfall reflects unresolved V genes, and no reason is known for the rest. The sample data list tens of thousands of clones, and around 82% of these were observed just once. The ten largest account for more than 4.5% of the sample. Source: blood, taken from a patient who underwent chemoradiotherapy. These receptors originate from a human donor with HPV-associated anogenital cancer.

This chain links TRBV5-5 with TRBJ1-2, with no clear D. The CDR3 consists of 17 residues. Germline V gene data show CDR1 as SGHKS and CDR2 as YYEKEE (reference sequence). V lost 1 base and J 0 bases, leaving 16 bases between the germline ends. The CDR3 nucleotides are TGTGCCAGCAGCTTGCATCGTCTGGCGGGAGCTAACTATGGCTACACCTTC. Translation gives CASSLHRLAGANYGYTF.

This chain uses TRBV5-1 with TRBJ2-1; D uncertain. V shed 3 bases and J shed 2 bases, with 9 bases lying between them. In germline, CDR1 is SGHRS, CDR2 YFSETQ. The CDR3 covers 14 residues. The CDR3 region has the DNA TGCGCCAGCAGCTCCTTCGACGCCTACAATGAGCAGTTCTTC. It codes for CASSSFDAYNEQFF.

The chain employs TRBV10-3 and TRBJ1-1, with TRBD1 identical over 8 bases. Germline loops: CDR1 ENHRY, CDR2 SYGVKD. The CDR3 sequence is 12 residues long. Trimming cost V 10 bases and J 4 bases; bases outside gene matches: 5. CDR3 DNA: TGTGCCACTCGACAGGGGAGCACTGAAGCTTTCTTT. This translates into CATRQGSTEAFF.

The genes are TRBV30 and TRBJ1-1; no clear D. The CDR3 totals 16 residues. Germline V lookup: CDR1 GTSNPN, CDR2 SVGIG (reference sequence). V was pared by 2 bases and J by 1 base, with 17 bases between. CDR3 protein: CAWSQLLVGENTEAFF. As DNA, the CDR3 is TGTGCCTGGAGTCAATTACTCGTGGGAGAGAACACTGAAGCTTTCTTT.

The chain couples TRBV14 to TRBJ2-4; D remains ambiguous. This CDR3 spans 12 amino acids. The germline V gene has CDR1 SGHDN and CDR2 FVKESK. Trimming pared 4 bases from V and 6 bases from J, leaving 7 bases between. Written as DNA, the CDR3 is TGTGCCAGCAGCCCCTTCGGAAACATTCAGTACTTC. Translation gives CASSPFGNIQYF.

This clone rates as medium-sized (0.01 to 0.1%). The rearrangement joins TRBV14 to TRBJ1-2; D might be TRBD1 (5 bases). V was pared by 3 bases and J by 4 bases, with 12 bases between. Germline CDR1 reads SGHDN; CDR2 reads FVKESK. CDR3 length: 14 amino acids. CDR3 nucleotide sequence: TGTGCCAGCAGCCAGGGACTCATTTTCTATGGCTACACCTTC. Its protein product is CASSQGLIFYGYTF.

The chain recombines TRBV25-1 with TRBJ2-3; 7 nucleotides line up with TRBD2. This CDR3 spans 16 amino acids. The germline CDR1 and CDR2 sequences are MGHDK and SYGVNS. J was trimmed by 0 bases and V by 7 bases; bases with no gene match: 10. As DNA, the CDR3 is TGTGCCAGCACCCCCCTAGCGGATGAAAGCACAGATACGCAGTATTTT. Protein product: CASTPLADESTDTQYF.

The chain uses TRBV6-1 and TRBJ1-5; weak D call: TRBD1 (5 bases). This CDR3 is 13 amino acids long. V gave up 4 bases and J gave up 6 bases, with 10 bases separating them. Germline CDR1 reads MNHNS; CDR2 reads SASEGT. The CDR3 DNA sequence: TGTGCCAGCAGTGTAGAGGGGCGTCAGCCCCAGCATTTT. It yields the protein CASSVEGRQPQHF.

The rearrangement uses TRBV6-6 and TRBJ1-5; 8 bases line up with TRBD1. The CDR3 is 14 residues long. The germline V gene encodes CDR1 MNHNY and CDR2 SVGAGI (reference sequence). The J segment lost 6 bases and the V segment lost 6 bases, leaving 7 bases of the junction unmatched. CDR3 region: CASRHTGGVQPQHF. CDR3 nucleotide sequence: TGTGCCAGCAGACACACAGGGGGAGTTCAGCCCCAGCATTTT.